This TCR beta chain was captured by sequencing in a study of T cell responses to AZD1222 COVID-19 vaccine. Study-wide context: The study pooled second doses at about 4 or about 12 weeks. Broader study findings: The repertoires were collected only after the peak T cell response. There were vaccine-associated CD4 TCRs across spike, dominant at 160-218 and 743-854. Compared with day 0, the breadth and depth of the Spike-specific TCR repertoire rose significantly after two doses of AZD1222.

Remarks on this clone: Its antigen is unidentified.

TCRdb keeps only in-frame clones here, not all; method: immunoSEQ multiplex PCR. In the table there are around 100,000 clones, 88% of which are singletons. V shed 4 bases and J 4 bases; nucleotides not matched to a gene: 7. The germline gives CDR1 SGDLS, CDR2 YYNGEE. This CDR3 has 15 amino acids. The chain employs TRBV9 and TRBJ2-3; TRBD2 aligns across 9 bases. This sample comprised peripheral blood, obtained on day 0 of AZD1222 vaccination. This clonotype originated in an adult in good health. The CDR3 sequence: CASSLSSGRPDTQYF. The CDR3 DNA reads as TGTGCCAGCAGCTTATCGAGCGGGAGGCCAGATACGCAGTATTTT.